These 14 T cell receptor beta chains came from one sample sequenced in a study of control samples from healthy donors and cancer patients. Assay: immunoSEQ multiplex PCR; the TCRdb copy retains only in-frame clones and omits some. The table records about 85,000 clones, about nine tenths of them present only once. Sequencing used blood. The receptors were gathered from a young woman in good health.

This sequence joins TRBV6-5 and TRBJ1-1; D perhaps matches TRBD1 (6 bases). This CDR3 is built from 14 residues. Germline-derived CDR1 and CDR2 are MNHEY and SVGAGI. V lost 6 bases and J 1 base, leaving 12 bases between the germline ends. The CDR3 DNA sequence: TGTGCCAGCAGATCCGGGACATGGAACACTGAAGCTTTCTTT. It specifies CASRSGTWNTEAFF.

This clone was counted once. The V gene is TRBV10-2, the J gene TRBJ2-1; 11 bases map to TRBD2. CDR3 length: 14 residues. The V segment lost 2 bases and the J segment 6 bases; nucleotides outside the gene matches: 0. The germline gives CDR1 WSHSY, CDR2 SAAADI. The chain's CDR3 is CASSEGLAGNEQFF. The CDR3 nucleotides are TGCGCCAGCAGTGAGGGACTAGCGGGCAATGAGCAGTTCTTC.

This rearrangement joins TRBV3-1 (or the pseudogene TRBV3-2) to TRBJ2-1; D is perhaps TRBD2 (5 bases). The CDR3 is 11 amino acids. Trimming left V 3 bases short and J 9 bases short, with 6 bases between. Germline-derived CDR1 and CDR2 are LGHDT and YNNKEL (reference sequence). The CDR3 spells CASSHAGEQFF. DNA of the CDR3: TGTGCCAGCAGCCACGCGGGTGAGCAGTTCTTC.

This clone was recorded once. The rearrangement uses TRBV4-2 and TRBJ1-6, with TRBD1 as a possible D gene (5 bases). Germline CDR1 and CDR2: LGHNA and YNFKEQ. The CDR3 runs 16 residues. V lost 1 base and J 9 bases, leaving 16 bases between the germline ends. This CDR3 is CASSQASGERGSPLHF. In DNA form, the CDR3 reads TGTGCCAGCAGCCAAGCTTCGGGGGAGAGAGGTTCACCCCTCCACTTT.

V usage is TRBV11-2 and J usage is TRBJ1-1; 8 bases align to TRBD1. CDR3 length: 15 residues. The J segment lost 6 bases and the V segment lost 1 base, leaving 7 bases of the junction unmatched. Germline CDR1 reads SGHAT; CDR2 reads FQNNGV. The CDR3 region is CASSLGIGQGAEAFF. The CDR3 region has the DNA TGTGCCAGCAGCTTAGGAATCGGACAGGGCGCTGAAGCTTTCTTT. Supplemented by reference TRBV11-2 and TRBJ1-1, the full variable domain reads EAGVAQSPRYKIIEKRQSVAFWCNPISGHATLYWYQQILGQGPKLLIQFQNNGVVDDSQLPKDRFSAERLKGVDSTLKIQPAKLEDSAVYLCASSLGIGQGAEAFFGQGTRLTVV.

V gene TRBV13 combines with J gene TRBJ2-5; 9 bases match TRBD1. V was clipped by 6 bases and J by 4 bases; unmatched bases: 6. The CDR3 covers 14 residues. The V gene's germline CDR1 is PRHDT and CDR2 FYEKMQ (reference sequence). The CDR3 reads CASRKQGARETQYF. CDR3 sequence (DNA): TGTGCCAGCAGAAAACAGGGGGCTAGAGAGACCCAGTACTTC.

This rearrangement joins TRBV3-1 (or the pseudogene TRBV3-2) to TRBJ2-2; 11 bases are shared with TRBD2. Per the germline V gene, CDR1 is LGHDT and CDR2 is YNNKEL (reference sequence). Germline trimming cut 3 bases from V and 0 bases from J; bases unmatched to any gene: 6. The CDR3 is 18 residues long. The CDR3, as DNA: TGTGCCAGCAGCCAGTCTAGCGGGGGGCACGCGAACACCGGGGAGCTGTTTTTT. This encodes CASSQSSGGHANTGELFF.

The rearrangement links TRBV19 to TRBJ2-3; 10 nucleotides match TRBD2. Trimming cost V 7 bases and J 4 bases; bases outside gene matches: 8. The V gene's germline CDR1 is LNHDA and CDR2 SQIVND (reference sequence). CDR3 size: 15 residues. Written as DNA, the CDR3 is TGTGCCAGTAATCCCACTAGCGGGGTTCCAGATACGCAGTATTTT. Its translation: CASNPTSGVPDTQYF.

The J gene is TRBJ2-2, the V gene TRBV25-1; TRBD1 agrees at 7 bases. V dropped 4 bases and J dropped 5; count of bases not matched to a gene: 7. This CDR3 is built from 15 residues. Germline CDR1 MGHDK, CDR2 SYGVNS. In DNA form, the CDR3 reads TGTGCCAGCAGTGCCTCCACAGGGGAGACCGGGGAGCTGTTTTTT. Translating it yields CASSASTGETGELFF. Full variable domain (remainder filled in from reference TRBV25-1 and TRBJ2-2): EADIYQTPRYLVIGTGKKITLECSQTMGHDKMYWYQQDPGMELHLIHYSYGVNSTEKGDLSSESTVSRIRTEHFPLTLESARPSHTSQYLCASSASTGETGELFFGEGSRLTVL.

The sample holds one count of this clone. CDR3 region: CASSSRGSPNEKLFF. In DNA, the CDR3 is TGTGCCAGCAGCTCGAGGGGGTCTCCTAATGAAAAACTGTTTTTT. This sequence joins TRBV11-2 and TRBJ1-4; TRBD1 is a possible D gene (6 bases). V gave up 4 bases and J gave up 3 bases, with 12 bases separating them. This CDR3 is 15 amino acids long. The germline gives CDR1 SGHAT, CDR2 FQNNGV.

The chain uses TRBV3-1 (or the pseudogene TRBV3-2) and TRBJ2-7; D gene uncertain. Trimming removed 2 bases at V and 2 bases at J, with 7 bases between. This CDR3 has 13 amino acids. CDR1 LGHDT and CDR2 YNNKEL come from the germline V gene (reference sequence). The CDR3 DNA is TGTGCCAGCAGCCAAATACCTCCCTACGAGCAGTACTTC. Its translation: CASSQIPPYEQYF.

The chain links TRBV6-5 to TRBJ2-3; TRBD2 matches at 13 bases. CDR1 MNHEY and CDR2 SVGAGI come from the germline V gene. Trimming removed 10 bases from V and 3 bases from J; junction bases left unmatched: 7. CDR3 length equals 15 residues. The CDR3 reads CATQGLAGQTDTQYF. The DNA of the CDR3 is TGTGCCACCCAGGGACTAGCGGGGCAGACAGATACGCAGTATTTT.

The chain couples TRBV7-4 to TRBJ2-5; tentatively, D is TRBD1 or TRBD2 (5 bases each). CDR1 is SGHVT and CDR2 is SQSDAQ in the germline V gene. V lost 2 bases, J lost 7 bases, and 17 bases lay in between. The CDR3 is made up of 15 amino acids. The CDR3 bases are TGTGCCAGCAGCTTATCGTTGGGGGTCCGTGTGACCCAGTACTTC. This encodes CASSLSLGVRVTQYF.

This chain joins TRBV7-2 and TRBJ1-2; D possibly corresponds to TRBD1 (6 bases). This CDR3 spans 13 amino acids. The germline CDR1 and CDR2 sequences are SGHTA and FQGNSA. Trimming cost V 3 bases and J 4 bases, with 9 bases left between them. For the CDR3, the DNA is TGTGCCAGCAGCTTGGGGGGGGCCTATGGCTACACCTTC. Translation gives CASSLGGAYGYTF. The full variable domain, with the rest looked up from reference TRBV7-2 and TRBJ1-2, is GAGVSQSPSNKVTEKGKDVELRCDPISGHTALYWYRQSLGQGLEFLIYFQGNSAPDKSGLPSDRFSAERTGGSVSTLTIQRTQQEDSAVYLCASSLGGAYGYTFGSGTRLTVV.